This T cell receptor (beta chain) emerged from a study of blood T cell repertoires in COVID-19. About the study: Acute-phase and convalescent COVID-19 samples originated in the United States, Italy and Spain. PBMCs, B-cell-depleted T cells, or T cells provided the cDNA or gDNA that made up the material.

V trimming: 0 bases; J trimming: 0 bases; junction bases outside the gene matches: 6. Germline CDR1 and CDR2: SGHKS and YYEKEE (reference sequence). This CDR3 has 16 amino acids. Per the study methods: Quantification of nucleated cells was approximated via reference gene primer amplification. Assay used: immunoSEQ multiplex PCR; TCRdb lists only in-frame clones, some missing. The DNA gave D and trimming, while V, J and clone size come from that table. The table shows some 370,000 clones, with around 90% occurring only once. This TCR derives from a man aged 18 to 30 with active or convalescent COVID-19. The sequenced sample consisted of peripheral blood. The chain carries TRBV5-5 and TRBJ2-7; 7 nucleotides match TRBD2. CDR3 in amino acids: CASSLAASGYSYEQYF. CDR3 sequence (DNA): TGTGCCAGCAGCTTGGCCGCTAGCGGTTACTCCTACGAGCAGTACTTC.